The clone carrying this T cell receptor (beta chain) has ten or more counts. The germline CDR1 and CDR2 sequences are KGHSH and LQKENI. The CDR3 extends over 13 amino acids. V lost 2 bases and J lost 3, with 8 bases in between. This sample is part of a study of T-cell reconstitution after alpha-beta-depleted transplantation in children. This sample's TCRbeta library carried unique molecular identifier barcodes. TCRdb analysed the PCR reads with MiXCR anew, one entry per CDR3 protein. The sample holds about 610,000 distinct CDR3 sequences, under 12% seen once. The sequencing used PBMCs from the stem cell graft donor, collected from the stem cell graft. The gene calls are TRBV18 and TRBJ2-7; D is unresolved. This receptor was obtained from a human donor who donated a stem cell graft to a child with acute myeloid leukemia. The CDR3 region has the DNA TGTGCCAGCTCACCAGGCTCGTTCTACGAGCAGTACTTC. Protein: CASSPGSFYEQYF.